Sequencing of this T cell receptor beta chain was carried out in a study of response to subunit inactivated influenza vaccine. Trimming at V came to 5 bases and at J to 6 bases, leaving 9 bases not matched to a gene. Germline CDR1 MNHEY, CDR2 SMNVEV (reference sequence). The CDR3 contains 14 residues. The table lists this clonotype with a few counts. Its specificity is unknown. TCRdb used MiXCR to reprocess the RT-PCR reads, holding one entry per CDR3 protein. The sample has a few hundred thousand distinct CDR3 sequences, under 8.5% seen once. Study-level findings and limits: Each seasonal flu vaccination may recruit only limited new T cells, authors suggested.

V usage is TRBV27 and J usage is TRBJ2-7; 8 bases fit TRBD2. This specimen consisted of PBMCs from blood, obtained roughly 24 months after vaccination. The receptor was isolated from a man between 45 and 75 years old who received an inactivated influenza vaccine. In nucleotides, the CDR3 is TGTGCCAGCAGTCCGGGACTAGATTTGAGCGAGCAGTACTTC. This gives the protein CASSPGLDLSEQYF.